The 11 T cell receptor beta chains below were found in one sample sequenced in a study of T cells in pancreatic ductal adenocarcinoma. No neoadjuvant therapy was given to the selected pancreatic ductal adenocarcinoma patients before their surgery. Assay used: immunoSEQ multiplex PCR; TCRdb lists only in-frame clones, some missing. The sample consists of a few thousand clones, under 75% of them appearing once. The sequencing sample was made of pancreatic tumor tissue. These receptors all stem from a human donor with pancreatic ductal adenocarcinoma.

This chain joins TRBV6-5 and TRBJ2-7, with a possible D match to TRBD1 (5 bases). Germline CDR1 and CDR2: MNHEY and SVGAGI. Trimming pared 4 bases from V and 2 bases from J, leaving 15 bases between. The CDR3 totals 15 residues. The CDR3 is CASSSLPGSTYEQYF. In DNA, the CDR3 is TGTGCCAGCAGTTCTTTGCCAGGGTCTACCTACGAGCAGTACTTC.

This sequence joins TRBV27 and TRBJ1-6; D is ambiguous. The CDR3 extends over 12 amino acids. Looked up from germline, CDR1 is MNHEY and CDR2 is SMNVEV (reference sequence). V was trimmed by 3 bases and J by 11 bases, leaving 8 bases between them. The chain's CDR3 is CASSFKEAPLHF. The CDR3 nucleotides are TGTGCCAGCAGTTTTAAGGAGGCACCCCTCCACTTT.

This clone has just one count. This chain uses TRBV7-9 with TRBJ2-1; a weak D match, TRBD2 (7 bases). The V gene lost 5 bases and the J gene lost 7 bases, with 18 bases spanning the gap. This CDR3 contains 15 residues. CDR1 is SEHNR, CDR2 FQNEAQ, per germline (reference sequence). The DNA of the CDR3 is TGTGCCAGCAGCCCCGTGAGGGGGGGTTCGAATGAGCAGTTCTTC. Protein: CASSPVRGGSNEQFF.

The chain joins TRBV5-1 to TRBJ1-1; 9 nucleotides line up with TRBD1. With 0 bases clipped from V and 4 bases from J, the junction kept 4 bases outside the gene matches. The CDR3 contains 15 residues. The germline CDR1 and CDR2 sequences are SGHRS and YFSETQ. The CDR3 here is CASSLGGTGSTEAFF. The CDR3, as DNA: TGCGCCAGCAGCTTGGGGGGGACAGGGAGCACTGAAGCTTTCTTT.

This chain joins TRBV11-2 and TRBJ1-6, with no clear D. Between the trimmed V and J ends, which lost 6 bases and 3 bases, there was a span of 9 bases. CDR1 is SGHAT and CDR2 is FQNNGV in the germline V gene. CDR3 length: 14 residues. In DNA form, the CDR3 reads TGTGCCAGCAGAGTAGATAGCTATAATTCACCCCTCCACTTT. It codes for CASRVDSYNSPLHF. The entire variable domain, with the rest obtained from reference TRBV11-2 and TRBJ1-6, is as follows: EAGVAQSPRYKIIEKRQSVAFWCNPISGHATLYWYQQILGQGPKLLIQFQNNGVVDDSQLPKDRFSAERLKGVDSTLKIQPAKLEDSAVYLCASRVDSYNSPLHFGNGTRLTVT.

The chain links TRBV9 to TRBJ2-2; D remains unclear. Between the trimmed V and J ends, which lost 0 bases and 4 bases, there was a span of 10 bases. The CDR3 runs to 15 residues. CDR1 and CDR2 (germline): SGDLS, YYNGEE. The CDR3 DNA sequence: TGTGCCAGCAGCGTAGGGCAGTCGGGCACCGGGGAGCTGTTTTTT. Translated, it gives CASSVGQSGTGELFF.

The rearrangement links TRBV7-9 to TRBJ1-2; 7 nucleotides match TRBD1. The CDR3 extends over 14 amino acids. Germline CDR1 SEHNR, CDR2 FQNEAQ (reference sequence). With V trimmed by 5 bases and J by 8 bases, 11 bases remained unmatched. CDR3 residues: CASSLQTGSGGYTF. The CDR3 DNA reads TGTGCCAGCAGCCTACAGACAGGGAGTGGCGGCTACACCTTC.

This clone was detected only a few times. The chain employs TRBV7-9 and TRBJ2-3; possibly TRBD1 for D (6 bases). The CDR3 spans 14 residues. V was shortened by 5 bases and J by 3 bases, with 12 bases between the two germline ends. The germline V gene has CDR1 SEHNR and CDR2 FQNEAQ (reference sequence). The CDR3 region is CASSVDRGTDTQYF. The CDR3 DNA is TGTGCCAGCAGCGTGGACAGAGGGACAGATACGCAGTATTTT.

The gene calls are TRBV6-1 and TRBJ2-5, with D perhaps matching TRBD2 (6 bases). Germline assignment: CDR1 MNHNS and CDR2 SASEGT. V lost 1 base to trimming and J lost 5 bases, with 14 bases between them. The CDR3 consists of 15 residues. CDR3 sequence: CASSEGIGRGETQYF. In DNA form, the CDR3 reads TGTGCCAGCAGTGAAGGTATTGGACGGGGGGAGACCCAGTACTTC.

This chain joins TRBV9 and TRBJ2-3; D is unresolved. With 0 bases removed from V and 5 bases from J, the gap between germline ends came to 13 bases. The germline V gene has CDR1 SGDLS and CDR2 YYNGEE. CDR3 length equals 15 residues. The CDR3 sequence is CASSVGSAGGDTQYF. Here the CDR3 DNA reads TGTGCCAGCAGCGTAGGATCCGCAGGTGGAGATACGCAGTATTTT.

The chain links TRBV19 to TRBJ2-1; tentatively, D is TRBD1 (6 bases). Between the trimmed V and J ends, which lost 6 bases and 0 bases, there was a span of 12 bases. The CDR3 is made up of 15 amino acids. From germline, CDR1 is LNHDA and CDR2 SQIVND (reference sequence). In DNA form, the CDR3 reads TGTGCCAGTAGCGCCACAGGGTTCTCCTACAATGAGCAGTTCTTC. The encoded protein is CASSATGFSYNEQFF.